This paragraph reports one T cell receptor (beta chain). The antigen remains unidentified. Through a sample-barcoded 5' primer and a J-beta primer mix, a second PCR was run for 7 to 11 cycles. MiXCR, run by TCRdb on the 5' RACE reads, gives a single entry per CDR3 protein. The profile covers more than 1 million distinct CDR3 sequences, with over 35% appearing a single time and about 20% taken by the ten largest. This sample was taken from a study of blood T cells in healthy people across ages. CDR1 is SGHAT, CDR2 FQNNGV, per germline. Trimming shortened V by 5 bases and J by 4 bases, and 12 bases separated the two germline ends. The CDR3 has 14 residues. Overall study findings and caveats: Because sorting was not performed, PBMCs prevented conclusive naive versus antigen-experienced comparison.

This sequence was found in a woman aged 55-69 years in good health. The specimen was blood. The chain is built from TRBV11-2 and TRBJ2-1, with D unresolved. CDR3 amino acids: CASSAQGMYNEQFF. In DNA form, the CDR3 reads TGTGCCAGCAGCGCACAAGGGATGTACAATGAGCAGTTCTTC.